The entry that follows covers one T cell receptor (beta chain) sequence. The authors' processing: Counts of nucleated cells, estimated from reference gene primer amplification, were obtained. Method: immunoSEQ multiplex PCR; TCRdb's copy keeps in-frame clones and lacks some. The V and J calls and clone size come from that table; D and trimming were worked out from the DNA. The sample carries around 370,000 clones, 90% recorded once. The entry originates in a study of blood T cell repertoires in COVID-19. About the study: Samples came from the United States, Italy and Spain, spanning acute and convalescent COVID-19. T cells, B-cell-depleted T cells, or PBMCs supplied cDNA or gDNA.

CDR1 is MNHEY, CDR2 SMNVEV, per germline (reference sequence). This CDR3 comprises 14 residues. V gave up 9 bases and J gave up 1 base; unmatched junction bases: 5. The rearrangement links TRBV27 to TRBJ2-2; 7 positions agree with TRBD1. The receptor was derived from a man aged 18-30 years with active or convalescent COVID-19. What was sequenced was peripheral blood. The DNA of the CDR3 is TGTGCCAGTAAAGGGACAGTGAACACCGGGGAGCTGTTTTTT. Its translation is CASKGTVNTGELFF.